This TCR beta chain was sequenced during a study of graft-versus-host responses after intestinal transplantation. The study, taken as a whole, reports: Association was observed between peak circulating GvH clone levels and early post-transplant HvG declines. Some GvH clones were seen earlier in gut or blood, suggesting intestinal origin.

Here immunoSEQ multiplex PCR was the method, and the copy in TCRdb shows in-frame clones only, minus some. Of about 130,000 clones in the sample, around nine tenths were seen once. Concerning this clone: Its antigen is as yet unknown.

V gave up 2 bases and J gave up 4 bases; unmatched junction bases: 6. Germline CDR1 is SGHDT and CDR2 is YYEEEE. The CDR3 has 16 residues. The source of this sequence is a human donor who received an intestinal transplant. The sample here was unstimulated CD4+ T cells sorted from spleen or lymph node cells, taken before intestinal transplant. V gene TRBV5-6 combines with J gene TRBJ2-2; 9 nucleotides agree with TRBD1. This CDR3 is CASSFYRDRVTGELFF. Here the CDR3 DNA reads TGTGCCAGCAGCTTTTACCGGGACAGGGTCACCGGGGAGCTGTTTTTT. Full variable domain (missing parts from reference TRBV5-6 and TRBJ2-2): DAGVTQSPTHLIKTRGQQVTLRCSPKSGHDTVSWYQQALGQGPQFIFQYYEEEERQRGNFPDRFSGHQFPNYSSELNVNALLLGDSALYLCASSFYRDRVTGELFFGEGSRLTVL.